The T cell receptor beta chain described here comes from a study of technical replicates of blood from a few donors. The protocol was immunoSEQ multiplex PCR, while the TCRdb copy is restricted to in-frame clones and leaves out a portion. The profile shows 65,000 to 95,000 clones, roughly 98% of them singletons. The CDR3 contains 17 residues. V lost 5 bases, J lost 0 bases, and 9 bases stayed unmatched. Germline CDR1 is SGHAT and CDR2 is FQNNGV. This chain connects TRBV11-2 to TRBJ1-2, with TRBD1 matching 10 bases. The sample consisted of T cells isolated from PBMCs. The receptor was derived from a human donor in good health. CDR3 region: CASSGPGQGIANYGYTF. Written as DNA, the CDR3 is TGTGCCAGCAGCGGCCCGGGACAGGGGATAGCTAACTATGGCTACACCTTC.